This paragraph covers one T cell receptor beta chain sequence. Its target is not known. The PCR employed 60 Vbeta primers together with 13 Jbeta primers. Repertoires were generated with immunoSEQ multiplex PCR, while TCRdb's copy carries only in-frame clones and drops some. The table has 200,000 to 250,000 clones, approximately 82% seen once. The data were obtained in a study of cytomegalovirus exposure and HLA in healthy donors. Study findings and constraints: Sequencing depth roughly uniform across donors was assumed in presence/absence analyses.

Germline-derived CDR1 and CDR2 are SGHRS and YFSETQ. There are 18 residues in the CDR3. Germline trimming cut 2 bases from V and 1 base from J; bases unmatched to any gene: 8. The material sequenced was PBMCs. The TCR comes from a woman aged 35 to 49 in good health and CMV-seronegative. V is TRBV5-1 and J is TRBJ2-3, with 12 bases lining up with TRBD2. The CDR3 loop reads CASSLRTSGDIGTDTQYF. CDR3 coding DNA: TGCGCCAGCAGCTTAAGGACTAGCGGGGACATTGGCACAGATACGCAGTATTTT.